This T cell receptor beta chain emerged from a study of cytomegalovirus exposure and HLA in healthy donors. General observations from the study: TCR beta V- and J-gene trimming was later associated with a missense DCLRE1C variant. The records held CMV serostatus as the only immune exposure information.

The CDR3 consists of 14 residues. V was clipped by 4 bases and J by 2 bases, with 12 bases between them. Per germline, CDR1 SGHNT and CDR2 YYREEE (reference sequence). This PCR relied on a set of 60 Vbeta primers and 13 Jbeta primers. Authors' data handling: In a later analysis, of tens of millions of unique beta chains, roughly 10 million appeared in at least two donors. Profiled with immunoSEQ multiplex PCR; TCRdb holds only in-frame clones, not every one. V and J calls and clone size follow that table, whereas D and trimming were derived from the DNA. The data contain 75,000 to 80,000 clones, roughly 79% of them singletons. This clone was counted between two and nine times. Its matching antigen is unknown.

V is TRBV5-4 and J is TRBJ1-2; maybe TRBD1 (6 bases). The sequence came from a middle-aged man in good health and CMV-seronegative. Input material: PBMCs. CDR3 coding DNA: TGTGCCAGCAGCGAACAGGGCTCGAACTATGGCTACACCTTC. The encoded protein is CASSEQGSNYGYTF.